This record concerns one T cell receptor (beta chain) sequence. The germline V gene encodes CDR1 SGHNT and CDR2 YYREEE (reference sequence). The CDR3 consists of 15 residues. V shed 0 bases and J shed 5 bases, with 14 bases lying between them. One Seattle source followed patients from active infection through their disease course. Authors' data handling: Amplification with reference gene primers provided the estimates of nucleated cell counts. Some clones are missing from TCRdb's copy, which holds only in-frame ones; the method was immunoSEQ multiplex PCR. The V and J calls and clone size come from that table; D and trimming were worked out from the DNA. The table lists approximately 110,000 clones, approximately 90% of them singletons. These data come from a study of blood T cell repertoires in COVID-19. About the study: The United States, Italy and Spain supplied acute and convalescent COVID-19 samples. PBMCs, B-cell-depleted T cells, or T cells provided the cDNA or gDNA that made up the material.

This receptor was identified in a man between 50 and 59 years old with COVID-19, enrolled during active disease. The chain joins TRBV5-4 to TRBJ1-2; a possible D gene is TRBD1 (6 bases). Sequenced: peripheral blood. CDR3: CASSLASGQGYGYTF. DNA of the CDR3: TGTGCCAGCAGCTTGGCCTCTGGCCAGGGGTATGGCTACACCTTC.